The clone carrying this TCR beta chain was detected many times. Its antigen remains unknown. Unmatched junction bases numbered 4, after V lost 0 bases and J lost 3 bases. The CDR3 is 15 amino acids. Per germline, CDR1 DFQATT and CDR2 SNEGSKA (reference sequence). This sample was taken from a study of CD8 T cells in ankylosing spondylitis. Study results and limitations: In ankylosing spondylitis patients, matched synovial fluid reportedly showed significant enrichment of disease-linked clones. Disease-linked clones, CD8+, were relatively rare in peripheral blood. Ankylosing spondylitis blood appeared to be characterized by a TCR beta motif of roughly eight highly homologous variants. Reports of some motif variants in reactive arthritis synovial fluid and blood predate this one.

TCRdb recomputed calls from the 5' RACE reads with MiXCR, one row per CDR3 protein. The table includes 350,000 to 550,000 distinct CDR3 sequences, roughly 26% detected once. J is TRBJ2-1 and V is TRBV20-1; 8 nucleotides align to TRBD2. The origin of this receptor is a male donor with ankylosing spondylitis. The sequencing sample was made of blood, either unsorted or a sorted T cell fraction (not recorded which). This CDR3 is CSARDPGGSYNEQFF. CDR3 sequence (DNA): TGCAGTGCTAGAGATCCGGGAGGGAGCTACAATGAGCAGTTCTTC.